These 2 T cell receptor beta chains originate from one sample sequenced in a study of blood T cell repertoires in COVID-19. Sequenced by immunoSEQ multiplex PCR; TCRdb stores in-frame clones only, minus some. The table includes 250,000 to 350,000 clones, approximately 90% detected once. Source material: peripheral blood. Every receptor here comes from a man aged 18 to 30 with active or convalescent COVID-19.

This rearrangement joins TRBV15 to TRBJ2-7, with D uncertain. Between the trimmed V and J ends, which lost 0 bases and 3 bases, there was a span of 9 bases. Germline CDR1 LNHNV, CDR2 YYDKDF (reference sequence). The CDR3 extends over 14 amino acids. CDR3 amino acids: CATSRDSPSYEQYF. The CDR3 nucleotides are TGTGCCACCAGCAGAGATTCCCCCAGCTACGAGCAGTACTTC.

The chain carries TRBV6-5 and TRBJ1-3, with D tentatively TRBD1 (5 bases). Trimming took off 2 bases at V and 1 base at J, with 9 bases between the two ends. This CDR3 spans 15 amino acids. The germline gives CDR1 MNHEY, CDR2 SVGAGI. For the CDR3, the DNA is TGTGCCAGCAGTTACGGTGGGGGGTCTGGAAACACCATATATTTT. This encodes CASSYGGGSGNTIYF.